This T cell receptor (beta chain) was captured in a study of response to subunit inactivated influenza vaccine. In TCRdb, the RT-PCR reads were re-called with MiXCR into one record per CDR3 protein. Of fewer than 700,000 distinct CDR3 sequences listed, approximately 12% are singletons. General observations from the study: Each seasonal influenza vaccination recruits few new T cells, the authors suggested.

This clonotype has a handful of counts. What it recognizes is unknown. Trimming shortened V by 9 bases and J by 7 bases, and 18 bases separated the two germline ends. This CDR3 is built from 14 residues. Germline lookup yields CDR1 SNHLY and CDR2 FYNNEI. This rearrangement joins TRBV2 to TRBJ2-2; D perhaps matches TRBD2 (6 bases). The source is a man between 50 and 59 years old who received an inactivated influenza vaccine. Source: PBMCs from blood, taken 45 days after vaccination. CDR3 residues: CASGRELQIGELFF. As DNA, the CDR3 is TGTGCCAGTGGCCGGGAGCTTCAAATCGGGGAGCTGTTTTTT.